This TCR beta chain was recorded in a study of T cell repertoires in cytomegalovirus infection. Study-wide context: The authors relied on CMV epitopes, both recently identified HLA-C-restricted and well-studied HLA-B-restricted. In public TCR beta signatures, there were indications of both CMV infection and matching HLA type. Study results and limitations: HLA-C-restricted CMV-specific TCR beta clonotypes were dominant in the ex vivo response.

As for this clonotype: Antigen: not known.

Germline V gene sequence: CDR1 SGHVS, CDR2 FQNEAQ. CDR3 size: 11 residues. The V end lost 4 bases, the J end lost 11 bases, and 9 bases lay between the germline ends. One entry per CDR3 protein, called by TCRdb with MiXCR from the reads. Here the sample spans roughly 150,000 distinct CDR3 sequences, less than 25% being singletons. The receptor's source is a human donor in good health (CMV status not recorded). Some clones in this sample may be carry-over from other donors' samples. Sequenced material: CD8+ T cells from cultured PBMCs, taken from culture after CMV antigen stimulation. The gene calls are TRBV7-8 and TRBJ1-5; D gene ambiguous. CDR3 amino acids: CASSSTGTQHF. DNA of the CDR3: TGTGCCAGCAGCTCTACGGGAACCCAGCATTTT.